Shown below are 12 T cell receptor beta chains from a single sample sequenced in a study of cytotoxic CD8 clonotypes in ibrutinib-treated CLL. Here immunoSEQ multiplex PCR was the method, and the copy in TCRdb shows in-frame clones only, minus some. Among some 130,000 clones listed, around 76% were seen once. Here the sequenced sample was PBMCs, taken after 24 months of ibrutinib treatment. Source of these receptors: a human donor with chronic lymphocytic leukemia.

V usage is TRBV7-2 and J usage is TRBJ2-5; D not resolved. CDR1 is SGHTA and CDR2 is FQGNSA in the germline V gene. V lost 7 bases and J 5 bases, leaving 8 bases between the germline ends. This CDR3 has 11 amino acids. DNA of the CDR3: TGTGCCAGCACCACGTCGGAGACCCAGTACTTC. It codes for CASTTSETQYF.

The chain uses TRBV11-2 and TRBJ2-5; TRBD2 matches 11 bases. V was clipped by 1 base and J by 2 bases; unmatched bases: 9. The CDR3 consists of 18 residues. Germline lookup yields CDR1 SGHAT and CDR2 FQNNGV. CDR3 residues: CASSLAPRLAGRQETQYF. The CDR3 DNA is TGTGCCAGCAGCTTAGCCCCCCGACTAGCGGGGCGACAAGAGACCCAGTACTTC. Full variable domain (rest looked up from reference TRBV11-2 and TRBJ2-5): EAGVAQSPRYKIIEKRQSVAFWCNPISGHATLYWYQQILGQGPKLLIQFQNNGVVDDSQLPKDRFSAERLKGVDSTLKIQPAKLEDSAVYLCASSLAPRLAGRQETQYFGPGTRLLVL.

The genes are TRBV28 and TRBJ2-3, with TRBD1 identical over 11 bases. The V and J ends lost 2 bases and 2 bases, in that order; junction bases with no gene match: 3. Germline CDR1 MDHEN, CDR2 SYDVKM. There are 16 residues in the CDR3. CDR3 in DNA: TGTGCCAGCAGTTTAGGGACAGGGGGTATCACAGATACGCAGTATTTT. It encodes CASSLGTGGITDTQYF. The variable domain in full, completed from reference TRBV28 and TRBJ2-3, reads DVKVTQSSRYLVKRTGEKVFLECVQDMDHENMFWYRQDPGLGLRLIYFSYDVKMKEKGDIPEGYSVSREKKERFSLILESASTNQTSMYLCASSLGTGGITDTQYFGPGTRLTVL.

The rearrangement links TRBV6-4 to TRBJ2-2; a possible D gene is TRBD1 (7 bases). V was trimmed by 6 bases and J by 6 bases, leaving 14 bases between them. Looked up from germline, CDR1 is MRHNA and CDR2 is SNTAGT. The CDR3 loop spans 14 amino acids. CDR3 in amino acids: CASSRDREAGELFF. The CDR3 coding sequence is TGTGCCAGCAGCAGAGACAGGGAGGCCGGGGAGCTGTTTTTT.

Comments on this clone: At one end, the junction sequence differs from germline, possibly due to a read error. The chain recombines TRBV7-7 with TRBJ1-1, with 7 bases that match TRBD1. Germline V gene sequence: CDR1 SSHAT, CDR2 FNYEAQ (reference sequence). The CDR3 loop spans 13 amino acids. CDR3 coding DNA: TGTGCTAGCAGCTCAGGGGGGGAACGGGAAGCTTTCTTT. Translated, it gives CASSSGGEREAFF.

The genes are TRBV5-1 and TRBJ2-2; D may be TRBD2 (7 bases). The V gene's germline CDR1 is SGHRS and CDR2 YFSETQ. This CDR3 has 12 residues. The ends were cut back, 4 bases at V and 13 bases at J, with 14 bases in the middle. CDR3 protein: CASSRGASGLFF. For the CDR3, the DNA is TGCGCCAGCAGCCGGGGGGCTAGCGGGCTGTTTTTT.

The CDR3 DNA reads TGTGCCAGCAGGTCCGCGGGACAGGGGGTGGAAAAACTGTTTTTT. Translated, it gives CASRSAGQGVEKLFF. V usage is TRBV7-2 and J usage is TRBJ1-4, with 11 bases lining up with TRBD1. J gave up 8 bases and V 6 bases, and 8 bases lay outside the gene matches. Germline lookup yields CDR1 SGHTA and CDR2 FQGNSA. This CDR3 comprises 15 residues.

This chain uses TRBV19 with TRBJ2-7; the match to TRBD1 covers 9 bases. The CDR3 runs to 13 residues. With V trimmed by 10 bases and J by 3 bases, 7 bases remained unmatched. Looked up from germline, CDR1 is LNHDA and CDR2 is SQIVND (reference sequence). The CDR3: CATRGQGGYEQYF. The CDR3, as DNA: TGTGCCACCCGGGGACAGGGTGGCTACGAGCAGTACTTC.

This chain uses TRBV7-3 with TRBJ2-7; D may match TRBD1 or TRBD2 (5 bases each). With 5 bases removed from V and 2 bases from J, the gap between germline ends came to 13 bases. CDR3 length: 14 residues. From germline, CDR1 is SGHTA and CDR2 FQGTGA. CDR3 sequence reads: CASSPGAPTYEQYF. CDR3 in DNA: TGTGCCAGCAGCCCCGGGGCGCCCACCTACGAGCAGTACTTC.

This clone has a count of ten or more. The rearrangement joins TRBV19 to TRBJ1-4, with D possibly TRBD1 on 5 matching bases. Germline V gives CDR1 LNHDA, CDR2 SQIVND (reference sequence). This CDR3 has 15 residues. V lost 5 bases, J lost 5 bases, and 15 bases lay in between. The DNA of the CDR3 is TGTGCCAGTAGTCCCCAGGGACTGTCGAATGAAAAACTGTTTTTT. Amino acids: CASSPQGLSNEKLFF.

The rearrangement uses TRBV7-9 and TRBJ1-2; no firm D call. CDR1 SEHNR and CDR2 FQNEAQ come from the germline V gene (reference sequence). This CDR3 is 14 amino acids long. V shed 2 bases and J shed 0 bases, with 7 bases lying between them. This chain's CDR3 is CASSLKGPNYGYTF. CDR3 DNA sequence: TGTGCCAGCAGCTTAAAAGGGCCTAACTATGGCTACACCTTC.

V and J are TRBV5-1 and TRBJ2-3; TRBD2 matches at 11 bases. Germline V CDR1 and CDR2: SGHRS, YFSETQ. Trimming at V came to 4 bases and at J to 2 bases, leaving 6 bases not matched to a gene. CDR3 size: 16 residues. Written as DNA, the CDR3 is TGCGCCAGCAGCAGGGGGACTAGCGGTACCACAGATACGCAGTATTTT. Translation: CASSRGTSGTTDTQYF. The whole variable domain, remainder taken from reference TRBV5-1 and TRBJ2-3, is KAGVTQTPRYLIKTRGQQVTLSCSPISGHRSVSWYQQTPGQGLQFLFEYFSETQRNKGNFPGRFSGRQFSNSRSEMNVSTLELGDSALYLCASSRGTSGTTDTQYFGPGTRLTVL.